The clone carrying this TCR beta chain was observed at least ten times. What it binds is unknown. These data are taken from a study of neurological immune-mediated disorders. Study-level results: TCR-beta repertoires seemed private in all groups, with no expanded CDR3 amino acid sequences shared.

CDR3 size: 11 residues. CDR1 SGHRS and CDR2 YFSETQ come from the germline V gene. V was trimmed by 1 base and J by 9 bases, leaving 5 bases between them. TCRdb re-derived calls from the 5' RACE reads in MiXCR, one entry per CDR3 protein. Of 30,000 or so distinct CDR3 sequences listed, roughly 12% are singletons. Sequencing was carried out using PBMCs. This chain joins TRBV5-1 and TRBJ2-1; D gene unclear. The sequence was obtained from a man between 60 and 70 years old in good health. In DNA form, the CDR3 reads TGCGCCAGCAGCTTGTCGAGTGAGCAGTTCTTC. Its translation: CASSLSSEQFF.